This is a list of T cell receptor beta chains from one sample in a study of early T cells in non-severe SARS-CoV-2 infection. TCRdb itself ran the 5' RACE reads through MiXCR, one entry per CDR3 protein. This table has 80,000 or so distinct CDR3 sequences, 11% to 15% appearing once. The sequenced sample consisted of whole blood. Every receptor here comes from an adult who was a healthcare worker with PCR-confirmed SARS-CoV-2 infection or an uninfected control (not recorded which). Each CDR3 is given with its conserved first and last residue. The D gene is left open where the match is weak. Rows give clone size only sometimes, using once, few, many, or a class for an expanded clone.

v_call,j_call,d_call,clone_size,cdr3_nt,cdr3_aa
TRBV7-6,TRBJ2-5,.,few,TGTGCCAGCAGCCAACAAGGGGGGCAAGAGACCCAGTACTTC,CASSQQGGQETQYF
TRBV28,TRBJ1-3,.,few,TGTGCCAGCAGTTTATATGTTTCTGAAAACACCATATATTTT,CASSLYVSENTIYF
TRBV12-3/TRBV12-4,TRBJ1-2,.,many,TGTGCCAGCAGCCCGGGACCCCTTGAGAGCTACACCTTC,CASSPGPLESYTF
TRBV27,TRBJ2-1,.,many,TGTGCCAGCAGTTTTCTGGGGCAGAGCTCCTACAATGAGCAGTTCTTC,CASSFLGQSSYNEQFF
TRBV28,TRBJ2-7,TRBD1,.,TGTGCCAGCAGAGAACAGGGGGTACTCTACGAGCAGTACTTC,CASREQGVLYEQYF
TRBV18,TRBJ2-5,.,many,TGTGCCAGCTCACCACTAGCGGACAGTCGGGAGACCCAGTACTTC,CASSPLADSRETQYF
TRBV18,TRBJ2-3,.,few,TGTGCCAGCTCACCTGCAGATACGCAGTATTTT,CASSPADTQYF
TRBV11-2,TRBJ2-1,TRBD2,many,TGTGCCAGCAGCCCACGGAGACTAGCGGGACTCAATGAGCAGTTCTTC,CASSPRRLAGLNEQFF
TRBV7-8,TRBJ1-2,.,.,TGTGCCAGCAGCTTCACAGGGTCCAGTCATGGCTACACCTTC,CASSFTGSSHGYTF
TRBV29-1,TRBJ1-1,.,.,TGCAGCGTCTACTCACAGGGGAACACTGAAGCTTTCTTT,CSVYSQGNTEAFF
TRBV5-1,TRBJ1-1,.,few,TGCGCCAGCAGCTTGGGGGAGAGGGACACTGAAGCTTTCTTT,CASSLGERDTEAFF
TRBV20-1,TRBJ2-1,.,.,TGCAGTGCCCCCCTACGAGGGGGGCTTTACAATGAGCAGTTCTTC,CSAPLRGGLYNEQFF
TRBV9,TRBJ2-7,TRBD2,.,TGTGCCAGCAGCGTAGAGGGGACTAGCGGGAGCTACGAGCAGTACTTC,CASSVEGTSGSYEQYF
TRBV24-1,TRBJ2-6,.,.,TGTGCCACCAGTGATTACAGGGCTTCTGGGGCCAACGTCCTGACTTTC,CATSDYRASGANVLTF
TRBV30,TRBJ2-2,TRBD1,many,TGTGCCTGGAGTGGCCGATGGACAGGGGGTTCCGGGGAGCTGTTTTTT,CAWSGRWTGGSGELFF
TRBV11-2,TRBJ2-5,TRBD2,.,TGTGCCAGCAGCTTGGAGAGACTAGCGCCCATCCAGTACTTC,CASSLERLAPIQYF
TRBV29-1,TRBJ2-2,.,.,TGCAGCGTTCTCGGGGGCACCGGGGAGCTGTTTTTT,CSVLGGTGELFF
TRBV4-1,TRBJ2-7,TRBD2,few,TGCGCCAGCAGCCCGGGACTAAGCGGGAGGGCCTACGAGCAGTACTTC,CASSPGLSGRAYEQYF
TRBV6-2/TRBV6-3,TRBJ1-5,.,few,TGTGCCAGCAGGATCAGCTATAGCAATCAGCCCCAGCATTTT,CASRISYSNQPQHF
TRBV6-1,TRBJ1-5,TRBD1,many,TGTGCCAGCAGTGAAGCGAAGGACAGGGCGTTGCCCCAGCATTTT,CASSEAKDRALPQHF
TRBV2,TRBJ2-2,.,.,TGTGCCAGCAGTGACGAGTACACCGGGGAGCTGTTTTTT,CASSDEYTGELFF
TRBV4-1,TRBJ2-1,.,.,TGCGCCAGCAGCCAAGGAGGCGGTTTAAGCTCCTACAATGAGCAGTTCTTC,CASSQGGGLSSYNEQFF
TRBV10-3,TRBJ2-5,.,many,TGTGCCGTCTCCAGGGAGTCGGGAGAGACCCAGTACTTC,CAVSRESGETQYF
TRBV4-1,TRBJ1-1,.,few,TGCGCCAGCAGCCAAGTATGGCAGCCTAACACTGAAGCTTTCTTT,CASSQVWQPNTEAFF
TRBV20-1,TRBJ2-1,TRBD2,few,TGCAGTGCTACCGGGACTAGCGGAGCCGGGAATGAGCAGTTCTTC,CSATGTSGAGNEQFF